These 27 T cell receptor beta chains were sequenced from one sample in a study of cytomegalovirus exposure and HLA in healthy donors. PCR amplification relied on 60 Vbeta primers (plus 13 Jbeta primers). The data were produced by immunoSEQ multiplex PCR, yet TCRdb's version contains in-frame clones alone and is incomplete. This listing includes 60,000 to 80,000 clones. The sample was PBMCs. Source of these receptors: a man aged 40-49 years in good health and CMV-seronegative.

The CDR3: CASSPRDLPRDEQFF. Here the CDR3 DNA reads TGCGCCAGCAGCCCCCGGGACTTACCCCGGGATGAGCAGTTCTTC. The chain joins TRBV4-3 to TRBJ2-1, with D perhaps TRBD2 (6 bases). V was pared by 4 bases and J by 8 bases, with 18 bases between. The CDR3 is 15 amino acids. From germline, CDR1 is LGHNA and CDR2 YSLEER.

The chain links TRBV6-6 to TRBJ2-3, with 7 bases identical to TRBD1. Germline V CDR1 and CDR2: MNHNY, SVGAGI (reference sequence). V dropped 5 bases and J dropped 2; count of bases not matched to a gene: 4. The CDR3 loop spans 14 amino acids. The CDR3 DNA reads as TGTGCCAGCAGTCTGACAGGGACCACAGATACGCAGTATTTT. Encoded protein: CASSLTGTTDTQYF.

The CDR3 loop reads CASSQDAGGGRGMNGYTF. The CDR3 nucleotides are TGTGCCAGCAGCCAAGATGCGGGCGGGGGGCGAGGGATGAATGGCTACACCTTC. The chain carries TRBV4-2 and TRBJ1-2; TRBD1 might be the D (6 bases). V lost 0 bases and J lost 6, with 23 bases in between. Germline CDR1 LGHNA, CDR2 YNFKEQ. This CDR3 comprises 18 residues.

The V and J genes are TRBV7-9 and TRBJ2-5; D is undetermined. Trimming took off 3 bases at V and 3 bases at J, with 8 bases between the two ends. Germline-derived CDR1 and CDR2 are SEHNR and FQNEAQ (reference sequence). This CDR3 comprises 13 residues. The CDR3 spells CASSFTEKETQYF. DNA of the CDR3: TGTGCCAGCAGCTTTACAGAAAAAGAGACCCAGTACTTC.

The CDR3 sequence is CASSLNPTGMRTGELFF. DNA of the CDR3: TGTGCCAGCAGCTTAAACCCGACAGGGATGAGGACCGGGGAGCTGTTTTTT. The chain employs TRBV7-9 and TRBJ2-2, with TRBD1 matching 7 bases. The CDR3 is 17 amino acids. CDR1 and CDR2 (germline): SEHNR, FQNEAQ (reference sequence). Germline trimming cut 2 bases from V and 5 bases from J; bases unmatched to any gene: 11.

DNA for the CDR3: TGCGCCAGCAGCCAACGAGGGGGCTCTGGAAACACCATATATTTT. It specifies CASSQRGGSGNTIYF. This chain joins TRBV4-3 and TRBJ1-3, with D maybe TRBD1 (6 bases). Trimming shortened V by 2 bases and J by 0 bases, and 8 bases separated the two germline ends. The CDR3 is made up of 15 amino acids. Germline V CDR1 and CDR2: LGHNA, YSLEER.

CDR3 amino acids: CATSRTGGAYEQYF. As DNA, the CDR3 is TGTGCCACCAGCAGGACAGGGGGGGCCTACGAGCAGTACTTC. The chain is built from TRBV15 and TRBJ2-7, with 9 bases identical to TRBD1. In germline, CDR1 is LNHNV, CDR2 YYDKDF (reference sequence). Germline trimming cut 3 bases from V and 2 bases from J; bases unmatched to any gene: 2. The CDR3 sequence is 14 residues long.

The chain combines TRBV5-1 with TRBJ2-3; D is possibly TRBD2 (6 bases). Germline V gene data show CDR1 as SGHRS and CDR2 as YFSETQ. CDR3 length: 15 residues. The V end was cut by 4 bases, the J end by 4 bases, with 16 bases between. The CDR3 DNA is TGCGCCAGCAGCCACCCCGAAAGGAGGGCAGATACGCAGTATTTT. It yields the protein CASSHPERRADTQYF.

The chain couples TRBV10-3 to TRBJ1-1; TRBD1 matches at 8 bases. The germline gives CDR1 ENHRY, CDR2 SYGVKD. This CDR3 is 15 amino acids long. After removal of 3 bases from V and 3 bases from J, the junction contained 6 bases not matched to a gene. CDR3 DNA sequence: TGTGCCATCAGTGAATTCAGGGGGCGGGACACTGAAGCTTTCTTT. It translates to CAISEFRGRDTEAFF.

The chain uses TRBV7-2 and TRBJ2-7, with 8 bases fitting TRBD2. Germline CDR1 is SGHTA and CDR2 is FQGNSA. The CDR3 contains 15 residues. The trim removed 4 bases at V and 6 bases at J, leaving 11 bases unmatched. CDR3 residues: CASSSIGLAHGEQYF. CDR3 nucleotides: TGTGCCAGCAGCTCAATCGGACTAGCACATGGCGAGCAGTACTTC.

The CDR3 coding sequence is TGTGCCAGCAGCGGAGCGGGAGACTTATACAATGAGCAGTTCTTC. Translating it yields CASSGAGDLYNEQFF. The chain recombines TRBV5-4 with TRBJ2-1, with 8 positions matching TRBD2. Germline V gene lookup returns CDR1 SGHNT and CDR2 YYREEE (reference sequence). The CDR3 sequence is 15 residues long. Germline trimming cut 4 bases from V and 4 bases from J; bases unmatched to any gene: 7.

V and J are TRBV6-1 and TRBJ1-2, with TRBD1 matching over 7 bases. The CDR3 totals 13 residues. Germline V gives CDR1 MNHNS, CDR2 SASEGT. The V and J ends lost 8 bases and 8 bases, in that order; junction bases with no gene match: 11. The CDR3 reads CASEPGQTQGYTF. The CDR3 bases are TGTGCCAGCGAGCCGGGACAGACACAGGGCTACACCTTC.

This chain's CDR3 is CASSLGQSSYEQYF. Written as DNA, the CDR3 is TGTGCCAGCAGCTTAGGACAGTCATCCTACGAGCAGTACTTC. The chain employs TRBV2 and TRBJ2-7; weak D call: TRBD1 (6 bases). This CDR3 has 14 residues. CDR1 is SNHLY, CDR2 FYNNEI, per germline. Trimming shortened V by 6 bases and J by 1 base, and 13 bases separated the two germline ends.

The chain joins TRBV4-1 to TRBJ1-1; no clear D. The length of the CDR3 is 13 residues. V lost 4 bases to trimming and J lost 2 bases, with 8 bases between them. CDR1 MGHRA and CDR2 YSYEKL come from the germline V gene. The CDR3 bases are TGCGCCAGCAGCCTGCAGGTCAACACTGAAGCTTTCTTT. Its translation: CASSLQVNTEAFF.

This rearrangement joins TRBV6-5 to TRBJ1-5; weak D call: TRBD1 (6 bases). CDR3 length: 13 residues. The V gene's germline CDR1 is MNHEY and CDR2 SVGAGI. The V end lost 4 bases, the J end lost 7 bases, and 11 bases lay between the germline ends. In nucleotides, the CDR3 is TGTGCCAGCAGTTTTCAGGGGCGCCAGCCCCAGCATTTT. Encoded protein: CASSFQGRQPQHF.

The chain couples TRBV5-1 to TRBJ2-1, with D possibly being TRBD2 (5 bases). The CDR3 is 15 residues long. Trimming took 3 bases from V and 6 from J, leaving 16 bases between them. From germline, CDR1 is SGHRS and CDR2 YFSETQ. DNA of the CDR3: TGCGCCAGCAGCTCCTCACTACTAGACTCCAATGAGCAGTTCTTC. This encodes CASSSSLLDSNEQFF.

The J gene is TRBJ1-5, the V gene TRBV7-2; D is uncertain. Germline V lookup: CDR1 SGHTA, CDR2 FQGNSA. CDR3 length: 15 residues. The ends were cut back, 4 bases at V and 3 bases at J, with 13 bases in the middle. CDR3: CASSSDGRDNQPQHF. CDR3 sequence (DNA): TGTGCCAGCAGCTCGGATGGACGGGACAATCAGCCCCAGCATTTT.

The chain couples TRBV5-1 to TRBJ2-2; D is possibly TRBD2 (5 bases). Germline CDR1 and CDR2: SGHRS and YFSETQ. Trimming cost V 7 bases and J 4 bases, with 17 bases left between them. This CDR3 is built from 15 residues. CDR3 DNA sequence: TGCGCCAGCTGCCATGAGGGTTTCAGCACCGGGGAGCTGTTTTTT. Translating it yields CASCHEGFSTGELFF.

The chain joins TRBV6-1 to TRBJ2-7, with D perhaps matching TRBD2 (7 bases). With 2 bases removed from V and 2 bases from J, the gap between germline ends came to 13 bases. The CDR3 is made up of 15 amino acids. Germline-derived CDR1 and CDR2 are MNHNS and SASEGT. CDR3 sequence (DNA): TGTGCCAGCAGTGAAACGTCGGGGGGCCCCTACGAGCAGTACTTC. Translation: CASSETSGGPYEQYF.

This chain links TRBV5-1 with TRBJ2-3; 9 nucleotides agree with TRBD1. Losses at the gene ends were 2 bases for V and 4 bases for J; bases not matched to a gene: 8. The CDR3 loop spans 16 amino acids. The V gene's germline CDR1 is SGHRS and CDR2 YFSETQ. The DNA for the CDR3 is TGCGCCAGCAGCTTCCGACAGGGGGGAGGCGCAGATACGCAGTATTTT. Amino acid sequence: CASSFRQGGGADTQYF. Variable domain in full (rest from reference TRBV5-1 and TRBJ2-3): KAGVTQTPRYLIKTRGQQVTLSCSPISGHRSVSWYQQTPGQGLQFLFEYFSETQRNKGNFPGRFSGRQFSNSRSEMNVSTLELGDSALYLCASSFRQGGGADTQYFGPGTRLTVL.

V usage is TRBV19 and J usage is TRBJ2-5; 12 bases agree with TRBD2. The CDR3 runs to 18 residues. V dropped 3 bases and J dropped 3; count of bases not matched to a gene: 11. In germline, CDR1 is LNHDA, CDR2 SQIVND (reference sequence). The CDR3 sequence is CASSIPASTSGGKETQYF. CDR3 DNA: TGTGCCAGTAGTATCCCCGCGAGCACTAGCGGGGGGAAAGAGACCCAGTACTTC.

This sequence joins TRBV30 and TRBJ2-1, with 9 bases fitting TRBD2. Germline values: CDR1 GTSNPN, CDR2 SVGIG (reference sequence). The CDR3 has 15 residues. The junction had 5 bases not matched to a gene; V was cut back by 2 bases and J by 3 bases. The CDR3 DNA reads as TGTGCCTGGAGTCCACGCGGGAGGGACTACAATGAGCAGTTCTTC. This gives the protein CAWSPRGRDYNEQFF. The entire variable domain, with the rest obtained from reference TRBV30 and TRBJ2-1, is as follows: SQTIHQWPATLVQPVGSPLSLECTVEGTSNPNLYWYRQAAGRGLQLLFYSVGIGQISSEVPQNLSASRPQDRQFILSSKKLLLSDSGFYLCAWSPRGRDYNEQFFGPGTRLTVL.

The chain carries TRBV5-4 and TRBJ1-1; D uncertain. The CDR3 extends over 12 amino acids. CDR1 SGHNT and CDR2 YYREEE come from the germline V gene (reference sequence). V dropped 0 bases and J dropped 4 bases, with 4 bases sitting between them. CDR3 loop: CASSLGVTEAFF. The CDR3 nucleotides are TGTGCCAGCAGCTTGGGCGTCACTGAAGCTTTCTTT.

This chain connects TRBV5-5 to TRBJ1-2; D perhaps matches TRBD1 (5 bases). Germline CDR1 SGHKS, CDR2 YYEKEE (reference sequence). V gave up 2 bases and J gave up 0 bases, with 14 bases separating them. CDR3 length: 16 residues. The CDR3 DNA sequence: TGTGCCAGCAGCTTCGTGCCGGCAGGGCCTAACTATGGCTACACCTTC. It yields the protein CASSFVPAGPNYGYTF.

The V and J genes are TRBV6-5 and TRBJ2-5; a possible D gene is TRBD1 (5 bases). Trimming pared 0 bases from V and 5 bases from J, leaving 13 bases between. The CDR3 has 15 amino acids. Germline V gives CDR1 MNHEY, CDR2 SVGAGI. The DNA of the CDR3 is TGTGCCAGCAGTTACTCGCCAGGGTTAGGGGAGACCCAGTACTTC. It codes for CASSYSPGLGETQYF.

The V call is TRBV2, the J call TRBJ1-3; 8 bases are shared with TRBD1. This CDR3 is 16 amino acids long. Per germline, CDR1 SNHLY and CDR2 FYNNEI. Trimming took 6 bases from V and 2 from J; bases not matched to a gene: 9. The CDR3 DNA reads TGTGCCAGCAGGGTCATGACGACAGGGGCTGGAAACACCATATATTTT. Its protein is CASRVMTTGAGNTIYF.

The rearrangement uses TRBV10-2 and TRBJ2-3; no clear D gene. CDR3 length equals 13 residues. V lost 10 bases and J 6 bases, leaving 17 bases between the germline ends. In germline, CDR1 is WSHSY, CDR2 SAAADI. CDR3 nucleotide sequence: TGCGCCACTGGCCGCGGAACCCACGATACGCAGTATTTT. Encoded protein: CATGRGTHDTQYF.